This TCR beta chain was recorded in a study of graft-versus-host responses after intestinal transplantation. Graft tissue processing released intraepithelial and lamina propria lymphocytes. This CDR3 is built from 17 residues. Germline CDR1 and CDR2: SGHTA and FQGNSA. V gave up 5 bases and J gave up 0 bases, with 17 bases separating them. Only in-frame clones appear in the TCRdb table, and some are missing; sequencing was by immunoSEQ multiplex PCR. The data show about 37,000 clones, approximately 86% seen once. The receptor was isolated from a human patient who received an intestinal transplant, so some T cells may come from the graft donor. The input for sequencing was ileum tissue, taken 200 to 210 days after intestinal transplant. The chain joins TRBV7-2 to TRBJ2-1, with D perhaps matching TRBD2 (6 bases). The CDR3 region has the DNA TGTGCCAGCAGCCCTAGACCGGGACTGATCTCCTACAATGAGCAGTTCTTC. Translated, it gives CASSPRPGLISYNEQFF.